Below, one T cell receptor beta chain is given with its context. The assay was immunoSEQ multiplex PCR, and TCRdb's table has in-frame clones only and misses some. The table records around 320,000 clones, roughly 90% of them present only once. The sample originates from a study of blood T cell repertoires in COVID-19. Background on the study: COVID-19 samples, acute and convalescent, were from the United States, Italy and Spain. T cells, B-cell-depleted T cells, or PBMCs supplied cDNA or gDNA.

Which cohort a participant joined came from the clinical history participants gave. Trimming pared 1 base from V and 5 bases from J, leaving 9 bases between. The germline CDR1 and CDR2 sequences are SGDLS and YYNGEE. The CDR3 length is 13 residues. The receptor comes from a woman under 40 who had been exposed to COVID-19. The chain joins TRBV9 to TRBJ2-5; TRBD2 might be the D (5 bases). What was sequenced was PBMCs or T cells enriched from blood (not recorded which). CDR3 protein: CASSVRGRETQYF. In nucleotides, the CDR3 is TGTGCCAGCAGCGTACGAGGGCGGGAGACCCAGTACTTC.